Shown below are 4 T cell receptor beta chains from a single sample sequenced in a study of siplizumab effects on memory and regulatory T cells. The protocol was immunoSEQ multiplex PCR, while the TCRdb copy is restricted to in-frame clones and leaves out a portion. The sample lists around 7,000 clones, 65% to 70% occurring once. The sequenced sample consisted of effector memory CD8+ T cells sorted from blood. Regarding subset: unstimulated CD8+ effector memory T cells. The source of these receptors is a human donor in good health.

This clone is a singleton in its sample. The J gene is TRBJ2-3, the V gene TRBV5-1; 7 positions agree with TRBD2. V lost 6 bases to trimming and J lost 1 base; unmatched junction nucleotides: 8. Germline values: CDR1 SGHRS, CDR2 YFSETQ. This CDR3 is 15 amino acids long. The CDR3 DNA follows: TGCGCCAGCACCCCCCTTCGGGAGGGCACAGATACGCAGTATTTT. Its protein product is CASTPLREGTDTQYF.

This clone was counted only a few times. DNA of the CDR3: TGTGCCAGCAGGTCTCAGGGAGGGGGCGTTCAAGAGACCCAGTACTTC. Its translation: CASRSQGGGVQETQYF. This rearrangement joins TRBV5-6 to TRBJ2-5; possibly TRBD1 or TRBD2 for D (7 bases each). V lost 5 bases and J lost 2, with 19 bases in between. This CDR3 spans 16 amino acids. Germline lookup yields CDR1 SGHDT and CDR2 YYEEEE.

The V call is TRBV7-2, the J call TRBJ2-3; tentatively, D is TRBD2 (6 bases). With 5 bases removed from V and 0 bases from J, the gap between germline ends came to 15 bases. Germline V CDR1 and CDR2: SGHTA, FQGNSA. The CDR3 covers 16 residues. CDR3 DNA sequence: TGTGCCAGCAGCGGGACTCTCTCTACTAGCACAGATACGCAGTATTTT. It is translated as CASSGTLSTSTDTQYF.

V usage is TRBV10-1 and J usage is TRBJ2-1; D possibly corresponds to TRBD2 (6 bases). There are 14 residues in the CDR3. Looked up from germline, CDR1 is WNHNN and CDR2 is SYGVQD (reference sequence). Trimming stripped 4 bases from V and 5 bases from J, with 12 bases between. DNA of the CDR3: TGCGCCAGCAGTGCTCTAGCGCTGGACAATGAGCAGTTCTTC. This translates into CASSALALDNEQFF.